This T cell receptor beta chain was sequenced during a study of T cell responses to AZD1222 COVID-19 vaccine. Using immunoSEQ multiplex PCR, the repertoire was profiled, and TCRdb retains in-frame clones only, with some absent. The repertoire holds over 130,000 clones, with approximately 86% as singletons. This clone has only one observation. Its specificity is unknown. This CDR3 is 13 amino acids long. Germline CDR1 and CDR2: SGHDN and FVKESK. The V gene end was trimmed by 0 bases and the J gene end by 11 bases; junction bases not matched to a gene: 5. Notes on the study in general: Recipients of two AZD1222 doses showed rising Spike-specific TCR breadth and depth. Females made up more of the donors, who were largely white British, and clonal diversity may have come out too low. Only a handful of AZD1222 recipients, several in all, had baseline seropositivity.

The V call is TRBV14, the J call TRBJ1-1, with 8 bases fitting TRBD1. This receptor was taken from an adult in good health. The sample was peripheral blood, taken on day 0 of AZD1222 vaccination. The CDR3 nucleotides are TGTGCCAGCAGCCAAGAGGGACAGGCCTGGGCTTTCTTT. It specifies CASSQEGQAWAFF.